Here is one TCR beta chain with its context. This specimen comes from a study of blood T cell repertoires in COVID-19. Study summary: COVID-19 samples from acute and convalescent phases originated in the United States, Italy and Spain. PBMCs, B-cell-depleted T cells, or T cells provided the cDNA or gDNA that made up the material.

The CDR3 contains 14 residues. CDR1 is SEHNR, CDR2 FQNEAQ, per germline (reference sequence). The ends were cut back, 5 bases at V and 8 bases at J, with 18 bases in the middle. Per the original data handling: The authors estimated nucleated cell counts from reference gene primer amplification. Method: immunoSEQ multiplex PCR; TCRdb's copy keeps in-frame clones and lacks some. V, J and clone size are taken as reported in that table, and D and trimming were inferred from the DNA itself. The table lists 300,000 to 450,000 clones, 70% to 85% of them singletons. The sequenced sample consisted of peripheral blood. The genes are TRBV7-9 and TRBJ1-2; no clear D. This receptor was obtained from a human donor with acute or convalescent COVID-19. The donor label of this sample is uncertain. CDR3 coding DNA: TGTGCCAGCAGCCCCCCGGTCCCGCCCGAAGGCTACACCTTC. Amino acid sequence: CASSPPVPPEGYTF. The full variable domain, rest sourced from reference TRBV7-9 and TRBJ1-2, is DTGVSQNPRHKITKRGQNVTFRCDPISEHNRLYWYRQTLGQGPEFLTYFQNEAQLEKSRLLSDRFSAERPKGSFSTLEIQRTEQGDSAMYLCASSPPVPPEGYTFGSGTRLTVV.